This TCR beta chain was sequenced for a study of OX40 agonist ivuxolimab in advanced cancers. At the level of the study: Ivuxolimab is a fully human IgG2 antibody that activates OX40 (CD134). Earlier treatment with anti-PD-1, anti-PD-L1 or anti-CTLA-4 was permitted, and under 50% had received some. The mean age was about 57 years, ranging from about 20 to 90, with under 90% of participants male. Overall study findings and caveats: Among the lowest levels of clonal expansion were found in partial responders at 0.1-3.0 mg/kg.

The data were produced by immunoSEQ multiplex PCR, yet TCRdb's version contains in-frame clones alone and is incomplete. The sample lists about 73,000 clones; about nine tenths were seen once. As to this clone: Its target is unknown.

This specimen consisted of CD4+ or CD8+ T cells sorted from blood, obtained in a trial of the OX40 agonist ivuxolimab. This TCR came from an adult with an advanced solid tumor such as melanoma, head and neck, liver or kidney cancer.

The CDR3 region has the DNA TGTGCCAGCAGCTCTCATTACGAGCAGTACTTC. Protein product: CASSSHYEQYF. The chain carries TRBV11-2 and TRBJ2-7; unclear D gene. Germline V gives CDR1 SGHAT, CDR2 FQNNGV. There are 11 residues in the CDR3. V was trimmed by 4 bases and J by 4 bases, leaving 5 bases between them.